A selection of T cell receptor beta chains follows, all from one sample in a study of cytomegalovirus exposure and HLA in healthy donors. Libraries were prepared by immunoSEQ multiplex PCR; TCRdb keeps only in-frame clonotypes and omits some of them. This table has 71,000 or so clones, roughly 95% appearing once. Sequencing was done on a sample of PBMCs. The receptors were gathered from a woman aged 18 to 35 in good health and CMV-seropositive. The CDR3 runs from the conserved cysteine through the conserved F or W. The order of the fields is V gene, clone size, J gene, D gene, CDR3 protein, CDR3 DNA. D genes are given only for firm matches. Size tells how often a clone was seen (once, few, many) or the class of an expanded clone, and some rows leave it out.

TRBV5-1,NA,TRBJ2-1,NA,CASSLAPGGNEQFF,TGCGCCAGCAGCTTGGCTCCAGGGGGGAATGAGCAGTTCTTC
TRBV9,NA,TRBJ2-5,NA,CASSVGANQETQYF,TGTGCCAGCAGCGTAGGGGCCAACCAAGAGACCCAGTACTTC
TRBV28,NA,TRBJ2-7,TRBD1,CASSPTGQVRTGGHEQYF,TGTGCCAGCAGCCCGACGGGACAGGTCCGCACAGGGGGCCACGAGCAGTACTTC
TRBV10-2,few,TRBJ2-5,TRBD2,CASGTSGIKQETQYF,TGCGCCAGCGGGACTAGCGGGATAAAGCAAGAGACCCAGTACTTC
TRBV27,NA,TRBJ2-7,NA,CASSLYAGPYEQYF,TGTGCCAGCAGTTTATATGCGGGGCCGTACGAGCAGTACTTC
TRBV28,NA,TRBJ1-1,NA,CASTLQGTQNTEAFF,TGTGCCAGCACCCTACAAGGGACTCAGAACACTGAAGCTTTCTTT
TRBV5-1,NA,TRBJ1-3,NA,CASSTQTVSSGNTIYF,TGCGCCAGCAGCACCCAGACAGTTTCCTCTGGAAACACCATATATTTT
TRBV30,NA,TRBJ2-1,TRBD1,CALWVRGLNEQFF,TGTGCGCTTTGGGTCAGGGGGTTAAATGAGCAGTTCTTC
TRBV5-1,NA,TRBJ2-2,TRBD2,CASTISGTLTGELFF,TGCGCCAGCACCATTAGCGGGACCCTTACCGGGGAGCTGTTTTTT
TRBV7-9,NA,TRBJ2-1,TRBD2,CASSPREGSSYNEQFF,TGTGCCAGCAGCCCCCGGGAGGGTAGCTCCTACAATGAGCAGTTCTTC
TRBV15,few,TRBJ1-3,NA,CATSINRGSSGNTIYF,TGTGCCACCAGCATTAATCGAGGTTCCTCTGGAAACACCATATATTTT
TRBV13,NA,TRBJ2-1,TRBD1,CASSLPTGGSGHEQFF,TGTGCCAGCAGCTTACCTACAGGGGGATCCGGCCATGAGCAGTTCTTC
TRBV29-1,NA,TRBJ2-2,NA,CGGLLNTGELFF,TGCGGCGGACTCTTGAACACCGGGGAGCTGTTTTTT
TRBV7-6,NA,TRBJ1-2,TRBD1,CASSLTGGDGYTF,TGTGCCAGCAGCTTAACAGGGGGAGATGGCTACACCTTC
TRBV19,NA,TRBJ1-5,TRBD1,CASSILPGQGNQPQHF,TGTGCCAGTAGTATCCTGCCGGGACAGGGGAATCAGCCCCAGCATTTT
TRBV9,NA,TRBJ2-3,TRBD2,CASSGLAGGVDTQYF,TGTGCCAGCAGCGGACTAGCGGGTGGGGTAGATACGCAGTATTTT
TRBV9,NA,TRBJ2-5,TRBD2,CASSVGSGGRQETQYF,TGTGCCAGCAGCGTAGGTAGCGGGGGGCGTCAAGAGACCCAGTACTTC
TRBV4-3,NA,TRBJ2-7,NA,CASSQDYTGDYEQYF,TGCGCCAGCAGCCAAGATTATACAGGTGACTACGAGCAGTACTTC
TRBV9,NA,TRBJ1-5,NA,CASSVDGAHQPQHF,TGTGCCAGCAGCGTAGATGGGGCCCATCAGCCCCAGCATTTT
TRBV29-1,NA,TRBJ2-2,NA,CSVEAGAGELFF,TGCAGCGTTGAAGCGGGAGCAGGGGAGCTGTTTTTT
TRBV7-3,NA,TRBJ1-1,TRBD1,CASSLDRVNTEAFF,TGTGCCAGCAGCCTAGACAGGGTTAACACTGAAGCTTTCTTT
TRBV7-2,NA,TRBJ2-1,TRBD2,CASSSAGTSGYNEQFF,TGTGCCAGCAGCTCCGCCGGGACTAGCGGTTACAATGAGCAGTTCTTC